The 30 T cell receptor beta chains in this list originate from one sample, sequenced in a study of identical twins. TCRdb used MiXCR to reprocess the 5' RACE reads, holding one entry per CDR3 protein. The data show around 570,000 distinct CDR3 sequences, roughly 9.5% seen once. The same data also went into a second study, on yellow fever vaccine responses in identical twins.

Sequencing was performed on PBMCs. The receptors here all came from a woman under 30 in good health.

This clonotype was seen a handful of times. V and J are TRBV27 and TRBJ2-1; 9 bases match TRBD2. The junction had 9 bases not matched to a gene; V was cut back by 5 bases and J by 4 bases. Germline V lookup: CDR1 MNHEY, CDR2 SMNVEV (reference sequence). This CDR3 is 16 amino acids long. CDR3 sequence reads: CASSPWRAGGYNEQFF. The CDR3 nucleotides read TGTGCCAGCAGTCCTTGGCGGGCGGGAGGGTACAATGAGCAGTTCTTC.

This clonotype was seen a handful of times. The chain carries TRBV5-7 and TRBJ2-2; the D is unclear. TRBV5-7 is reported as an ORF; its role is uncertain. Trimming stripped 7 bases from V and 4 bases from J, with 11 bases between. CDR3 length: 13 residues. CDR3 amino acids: CASRQTPTGELFF. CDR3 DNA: TGTGCCAGCCGGCAGACCCCCACCGGGGAGCTGTTTTTT.

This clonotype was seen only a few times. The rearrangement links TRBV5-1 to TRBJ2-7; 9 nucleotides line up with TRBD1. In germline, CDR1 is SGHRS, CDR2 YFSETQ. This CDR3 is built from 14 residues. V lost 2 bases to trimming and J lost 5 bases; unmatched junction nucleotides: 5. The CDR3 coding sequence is TGCGCCAGCAGCTTTGACAGGGGGAGGAACGAGCAGTACTTC. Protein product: CASSFDRGRNEQYF.

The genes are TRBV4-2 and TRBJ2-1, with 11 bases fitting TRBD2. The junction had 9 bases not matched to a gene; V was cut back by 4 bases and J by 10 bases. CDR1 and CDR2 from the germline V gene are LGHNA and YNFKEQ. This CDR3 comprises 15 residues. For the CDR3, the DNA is TGTGCCAGCAGCCTAAGGGCACTAGCGGGAGAAGAGCAGTTCTTC. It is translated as CASSLRALAGEEQFF.

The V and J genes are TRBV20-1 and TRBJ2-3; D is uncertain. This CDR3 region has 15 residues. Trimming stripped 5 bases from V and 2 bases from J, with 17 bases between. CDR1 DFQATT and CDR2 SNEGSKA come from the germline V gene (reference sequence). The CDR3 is CSAVMPKTATDTQYF. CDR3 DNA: TGCAGTGCTGTTATGCCTAAAACCGCCACAGATACGCAGTATTTT.

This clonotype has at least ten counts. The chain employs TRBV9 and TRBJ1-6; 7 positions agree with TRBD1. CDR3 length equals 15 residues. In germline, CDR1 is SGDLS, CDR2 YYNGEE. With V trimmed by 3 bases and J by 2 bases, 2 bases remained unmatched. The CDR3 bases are TGTGCCAGCAGCGCGGGACAGACCTATAATTCACCCCTCCACTTT. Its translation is CASSAGQTYNSPLHF.

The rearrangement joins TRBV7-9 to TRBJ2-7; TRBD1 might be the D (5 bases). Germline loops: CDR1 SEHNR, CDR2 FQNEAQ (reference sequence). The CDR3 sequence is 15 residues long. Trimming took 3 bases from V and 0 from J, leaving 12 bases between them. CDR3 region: CASSFLQGYSYEQYF. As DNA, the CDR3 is TGTGCCAGCAGCTTTCTGCAGGGCTACTCCTACGAGCAGTACTTC.

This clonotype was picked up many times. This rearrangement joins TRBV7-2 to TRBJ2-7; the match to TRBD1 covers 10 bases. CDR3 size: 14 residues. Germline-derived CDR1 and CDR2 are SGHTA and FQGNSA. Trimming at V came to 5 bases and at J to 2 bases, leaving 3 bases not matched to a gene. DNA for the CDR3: TGTGCCAGCAGCCGACAGGGGGCCCCCTACGAGCAGTACTTC. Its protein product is CASSRQGAPYEQYF.

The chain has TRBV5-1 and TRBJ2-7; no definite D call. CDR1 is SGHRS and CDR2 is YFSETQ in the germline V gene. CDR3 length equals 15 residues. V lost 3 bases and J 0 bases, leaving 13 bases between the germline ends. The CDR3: CASSSSDFTSYEQYF. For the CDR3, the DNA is TGCGCCAGCAGCTCCAGCGACTTCACCTCCTACGAGCAGTACTTC.

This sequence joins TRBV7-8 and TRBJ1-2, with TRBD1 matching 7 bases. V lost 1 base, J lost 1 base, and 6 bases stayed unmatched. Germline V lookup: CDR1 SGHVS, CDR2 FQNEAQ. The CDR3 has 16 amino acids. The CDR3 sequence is CASSLGEDRINYGYTF. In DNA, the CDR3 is TGTGCCAGCAGCTTAGGGGAGGACAGGATTAACTATGGCTACACCTTC.

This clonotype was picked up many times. CDR3 nucleotides: TGCAGTGCTAGAGGGCCCTCCAATTCACCCCTCCACTTT. Protein sequence: CSARGPSNSPLHF. This sequence joins TRBV20-1 and TRBJ1-6, with D unresolved. Germline loops: CDR1 DFQATT, CDR2 SNEGSKA (reference sequence). The CDR3 runs 13 residues. Deletions cut 1 base from V and 7 bases from J, with 8 bases between.

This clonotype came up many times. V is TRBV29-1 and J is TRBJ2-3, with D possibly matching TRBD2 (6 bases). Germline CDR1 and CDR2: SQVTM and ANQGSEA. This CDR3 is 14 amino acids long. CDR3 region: CSWVRRDGTDTQYF. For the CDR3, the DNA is TGCAGTTGGGTGCGGCGGGATGGCACAGATACGCAGTATTTT.

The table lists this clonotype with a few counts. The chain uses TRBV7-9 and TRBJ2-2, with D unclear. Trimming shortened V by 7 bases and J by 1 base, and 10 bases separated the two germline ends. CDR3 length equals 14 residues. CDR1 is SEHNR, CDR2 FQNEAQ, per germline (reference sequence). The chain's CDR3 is CASTNTGNTGELFF. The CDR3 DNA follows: TGTGCCAGCACCAACACGGGGAACACCGGGGAGCTGTTTTTT. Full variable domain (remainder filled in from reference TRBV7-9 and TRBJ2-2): DTGVSQNPRHKITKRGQNVTFRCDPISEHNRLYWYRQTLGQGPEFLTYFQNEAQLEKSRLLSDRFSAERPKGSFSTLEIQRTEQGDSAMYLCASTNTGNTGELFFGEGSRLTVL.

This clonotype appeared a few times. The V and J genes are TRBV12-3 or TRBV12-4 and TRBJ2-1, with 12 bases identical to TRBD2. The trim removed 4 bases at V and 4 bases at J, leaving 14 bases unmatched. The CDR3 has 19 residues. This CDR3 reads CASSSLAGGLTKLYNEQFF. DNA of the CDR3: TGTGCCAGCAGTTCTCTAGCGGGGGGGCTGACGAAGCTTTACAATGAGCAGTTCTTC.

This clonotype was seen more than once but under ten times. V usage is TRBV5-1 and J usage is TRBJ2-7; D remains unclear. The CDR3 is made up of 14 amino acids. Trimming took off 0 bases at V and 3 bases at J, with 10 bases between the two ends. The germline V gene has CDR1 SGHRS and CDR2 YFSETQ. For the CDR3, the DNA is TGCGCCAGCAGCTTGGGTGTCTTAAACTACGAGCAGTACTTC. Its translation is CASSLGVLNYEQYF.

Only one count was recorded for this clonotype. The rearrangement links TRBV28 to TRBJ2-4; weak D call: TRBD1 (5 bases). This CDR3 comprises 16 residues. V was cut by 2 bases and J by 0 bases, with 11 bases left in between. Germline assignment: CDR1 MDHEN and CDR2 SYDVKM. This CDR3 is CASSLQGSVAKNIQYF. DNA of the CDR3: TGTGCCAGCAGTTTACAGGGCAGCGTAGCCAAAAACATTCAGTACTTC.

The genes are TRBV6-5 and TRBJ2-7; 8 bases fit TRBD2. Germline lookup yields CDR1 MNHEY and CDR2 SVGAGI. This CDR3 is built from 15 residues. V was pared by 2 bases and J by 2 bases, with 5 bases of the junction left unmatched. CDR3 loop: CASSYQREPTYEQYF. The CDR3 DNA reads TGTGCCAGCAGTTACCAGCGGGAGCCGACCTACGAGCAGTACTTC.

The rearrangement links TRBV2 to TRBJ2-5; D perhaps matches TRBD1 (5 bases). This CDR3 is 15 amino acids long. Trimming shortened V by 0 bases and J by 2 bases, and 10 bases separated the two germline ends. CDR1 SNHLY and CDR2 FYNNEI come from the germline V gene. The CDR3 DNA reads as TGTGCCAGCAGTGAAGCGCAAGGGGTGCAAGAGACCCAGTACTTC. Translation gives CASSEAQGVQETQYF.

CDR3 DNA: TGTGCCAGCAGTCCGACTAGGCAGAGCGAGCAGTACTTC. It yields the protein CASSPTRQSEQYF. The chain links TRBV6-6 to TRBJ2-7; weak D call: TRBD2 (6 bases). V lost 5 bases to trimming and J lost 6 bases, with 14 bases between them. CDR1 and CDR2 (germline): MNHNY, SVGAGI (reference sequence). CDR3 size: 13 residues.

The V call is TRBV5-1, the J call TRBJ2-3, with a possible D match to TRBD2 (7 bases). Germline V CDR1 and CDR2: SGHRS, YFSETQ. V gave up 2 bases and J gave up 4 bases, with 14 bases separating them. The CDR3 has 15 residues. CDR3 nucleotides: TGCGCCAGCAGCTTCGAACCGGGGGGCCCAGATACGCAGTATTTT. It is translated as CASSFEPGGPDTQYF.

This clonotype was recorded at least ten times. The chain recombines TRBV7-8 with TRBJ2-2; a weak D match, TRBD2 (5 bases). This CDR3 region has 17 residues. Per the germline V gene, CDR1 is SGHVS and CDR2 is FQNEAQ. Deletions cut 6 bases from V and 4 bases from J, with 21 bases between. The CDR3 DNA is TGTGCCAGCAGGACCGGAGGCCTAGCTCGGGTCACCGGGGAGCTGTTTTTT. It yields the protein CASRTGGLARVTGELFF.

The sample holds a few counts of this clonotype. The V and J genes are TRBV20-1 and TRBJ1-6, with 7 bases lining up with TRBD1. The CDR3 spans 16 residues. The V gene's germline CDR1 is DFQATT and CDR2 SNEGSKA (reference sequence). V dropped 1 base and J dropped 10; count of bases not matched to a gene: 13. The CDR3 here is CSARASRGRAGSPLHF. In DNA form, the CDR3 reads TGCAGTGCTAGAGCTTCTAGGGGGCGGGCAGGCTCACCCCTCCACTTT.

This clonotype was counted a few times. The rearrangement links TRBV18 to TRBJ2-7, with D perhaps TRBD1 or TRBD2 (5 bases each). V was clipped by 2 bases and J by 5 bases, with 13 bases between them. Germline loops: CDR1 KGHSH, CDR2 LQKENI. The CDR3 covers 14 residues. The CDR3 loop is CASSPTARGHEQYF. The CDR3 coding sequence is TGTGCCAGCTCACCAACGGCTCGGGGCCACGAGCAGTACTTC.

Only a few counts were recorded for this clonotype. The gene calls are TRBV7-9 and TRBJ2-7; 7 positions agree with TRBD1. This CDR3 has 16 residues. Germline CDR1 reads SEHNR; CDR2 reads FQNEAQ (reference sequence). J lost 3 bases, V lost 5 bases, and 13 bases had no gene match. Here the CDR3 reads CASSQGGGKDLYEQYF. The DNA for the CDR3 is TGTGCCAGCAGCCAAGGGGGCGGAAAGGACCTCTACGAGCAGTACTTC.

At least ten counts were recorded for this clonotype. This chain's CDR3 is CATAGAYEQYF. In DNA form, the CDR3 reads TGTGCCACAGCGGGAGCCTACGAGCAGTACTTC. The chain combines TRBV10-3 with TRBJ2-7; 8 nucleotides line up with TRBD2. There are 11 residues in the CDR3. Trimming at V came to 10 bases and at J to 2 bases, leaving 1 base not matched to a gene. Germline V lookup: CDR1 ENHRY, CDR2 SYGVKD.

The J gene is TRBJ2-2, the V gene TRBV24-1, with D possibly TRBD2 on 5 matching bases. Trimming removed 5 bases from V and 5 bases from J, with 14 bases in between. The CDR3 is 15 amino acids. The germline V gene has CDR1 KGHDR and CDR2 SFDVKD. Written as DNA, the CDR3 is TGTGCCACCAGTGGCGTCAATCCGGGAACCGGGGAGCTGTTTTTT. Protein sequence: CATSGVNPGTGELFF.

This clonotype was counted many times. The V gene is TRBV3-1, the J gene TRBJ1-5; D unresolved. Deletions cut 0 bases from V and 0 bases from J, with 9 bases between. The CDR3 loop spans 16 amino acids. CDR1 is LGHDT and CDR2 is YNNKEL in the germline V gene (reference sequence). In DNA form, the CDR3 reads TGTGCCAGCAGCCAAGAAGGCGGACTTAGCAATCAGCCCCAGCATTTT. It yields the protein CASSQEGGLSNQPQHF. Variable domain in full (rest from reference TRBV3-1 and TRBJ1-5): DTAVSQTPKYLVTQMGNDKSIKCEQNLGHDTMYWYKQDSKKFLKIMFSYNNKELIINETVPNRFSPKSPDKAHLNLHINSLELGDSAVYFCASSQEGGLSNQPQHFGDGTRLSIL.

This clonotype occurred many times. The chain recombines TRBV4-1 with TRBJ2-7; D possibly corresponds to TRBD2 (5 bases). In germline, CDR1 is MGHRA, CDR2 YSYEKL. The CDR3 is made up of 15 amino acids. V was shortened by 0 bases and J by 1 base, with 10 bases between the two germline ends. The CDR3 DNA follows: TGCGCCAGCAGCCAAGATCCAGCGGAGTCCTACGAGCAGTACTTC. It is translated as CASSQDPAESYEQYF.

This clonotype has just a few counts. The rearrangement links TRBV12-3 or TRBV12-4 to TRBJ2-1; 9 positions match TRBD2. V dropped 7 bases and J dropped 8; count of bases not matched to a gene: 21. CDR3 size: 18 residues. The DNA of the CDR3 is TGTGCCAGCACCCTCCAATATAGCGGGGGATCAAGAGTGGATGAGCAGTTCTTC. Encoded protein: CASTLQYSGGSRVDEQFF.

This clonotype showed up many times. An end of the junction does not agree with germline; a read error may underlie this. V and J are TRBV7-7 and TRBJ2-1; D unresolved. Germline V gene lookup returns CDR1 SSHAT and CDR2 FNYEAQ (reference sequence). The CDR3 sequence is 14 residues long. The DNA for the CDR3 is TGTGCTAGCAGCCGGGCAGGCTCCTACAATGAGCAGTTCTTC. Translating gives CASSRAGSYNEQFF. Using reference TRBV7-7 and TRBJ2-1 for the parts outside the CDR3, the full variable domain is GAGVSQSPRYKVTKRGQDVTLRCDPISSHATLYWYQQALGQGPEFLTYFNYEAQPDKSGLPSDRFSAERPEGSISTLTIQRTEQRDSAMYRCASSRAGSYNEQFFGPGTRLTVL.